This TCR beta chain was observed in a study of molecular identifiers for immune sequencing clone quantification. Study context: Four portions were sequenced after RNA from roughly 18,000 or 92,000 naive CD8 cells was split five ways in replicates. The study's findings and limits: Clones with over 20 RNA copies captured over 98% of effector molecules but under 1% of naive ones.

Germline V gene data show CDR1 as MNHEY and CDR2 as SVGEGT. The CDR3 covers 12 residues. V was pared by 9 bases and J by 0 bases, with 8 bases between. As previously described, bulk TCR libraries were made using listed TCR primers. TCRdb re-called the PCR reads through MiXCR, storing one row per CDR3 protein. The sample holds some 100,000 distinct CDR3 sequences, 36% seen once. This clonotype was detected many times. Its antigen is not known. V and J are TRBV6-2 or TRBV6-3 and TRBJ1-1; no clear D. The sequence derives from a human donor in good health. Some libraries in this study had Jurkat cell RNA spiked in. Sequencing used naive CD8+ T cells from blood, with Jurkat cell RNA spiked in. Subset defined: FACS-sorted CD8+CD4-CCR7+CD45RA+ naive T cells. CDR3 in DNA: TGTGCCAGTTTAGCTGTGAACACTGAAGCTTTCTTT. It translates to CASLAVNTEAFF.